The rows below give T cell receptor beta chains drawn from one sample of a study of blood T cell repertoires in COVID-19. The protocol was immunoSEQ multiplex PCR, while the TCRdb copy is restricted to in-frame clones and leaves out a portion. The sample has under 250,000 clones, 86% seen once. Material: peripheral blood. The receptors here all came from a man in his 60s with acute or convalescent COVID-19. Each CDR3 is given with its conserved first and last residue. The size field is filled for only some rows; it gives once, few, many or a size class.

clone_size: -
cdr3_length: 16
j_call: TRBJ2-7
v_call: TRBV4-3
cdr3_aa: CASSQDLLAGSYEQYF

clone_size: -
cdr3_length: 17
j_call: TRBJ2-7
v_call: TRBV28
cdr3_aa: CASSLPLLAGPAYEQYF

clone_size: once
cdr3_length: 13
j_call: TRBJ1-4
v_call: TRBV29-1
cdr3_aa: CSVEDRFFEKLFF

clone_size: -
cdr3_length: 13
j_call: TRBJ1-1
v_call: TRBV28
cdr3_aa: CASSLQGATEAFF

clone_size: -
cdr3_length: 16
j_call: TRBJ1-1
v_call: TRBV5-1
cdr3_aa: CASSFKDRDMNTEAFF

clone_size: -
cdr3_length: 15
j_call: TRBJ1-6
v_call: TRBV7-2
cdr3_aa: CASSLRAGGNSPLHF

clone_size: -
cdr3_length: 16
j_call: TRBJ1-2
v_call: TRBV7-2
cdr3_aa: CASSLGGQGSTYGYTF

clone_size: -
cdr3_length: 13
j_call: TRBJ1-1
v_call: TRBV11-2
cdr3_aa: CASSSQGGAEAFF

clone_size: once
cdr3_length: 15
j_call: TRBJ1-5
v_call: TRBV4-2
cdr3_aa: CASSQDLNSNQPQHF

clone_size: -
cdr3_length: 14
j_call: TRBJ1-1
v_call: TRBV14
cdr3_aa: CASSPRNTNTEAFF

clone_size: -
cdr3_length: 15
j_call: TRBJ1-5
v_call: TRBV6-5
cdr3_aa: CASSSRQSGNQPQHF

clone_size: -
cdr3_length: 13
j_call: TRBJ2-7
v_call: TRBV19
cdr3_aa: CASSIGLPYEQYF

clone_size: -
cdr3_length: 13
j_call: TRBJ2-7
v_call: TRBV29-1
cdr3_aa: CSARHGTAYEQYF

clone_size: -
cdr3_length: 12
j_call: TRBJ1-1
v_call: TRBV5-1
cdr3_aa: CASSLRNTEAFF

clone_size: -
cdr3_length: 14
j_call: TRBJ2-2
v_call: TRBV9
cdr3_aa: CASNRGLNTGELFF

clone_size: -
cdr3_length: 13
j_call: TRBJ2-7
v_call: TRBV29-1
cdr3_aa: CSVYGEHSYEQYF

clone_size: -
cdr3_length: 16
j_call: TRBJ2-5
v_call: TRBV19
cdr3_aa: CASSIRGIPGQETQYF

clone_size: -
cdr3_length: 18
j_call: TRBJ2-2
v_call: TRBV5-1
cdr3_aa: CASSLVASGSGGTGELFF

clone_size: -
cdr3_length: 13
j_call: TRBJ1-1
v_call: TRBV9
cdr3_aa: CASSVTGGTEAFF

clone_size: once
cdr3_length: 16
j_call: TRBJ1-4
v_call: TRBV19
cdr3_aa: CASSPRGQPDWEKLFF

clone_size: -
cdr3_length: 21
j_call: TRBJ2-7
v_call: TRBV21-1
cdr3_aa: CASSRAIQKGLAGTPSCEQYF

clone_size: -
cdr3_length: 20
j_call: TRBJ2-4
v_call: TRBV30
cdr3_aa: CAWSSMGLAGRGAAKNIQYF

clone_size: -
cdr3_length: 16
j_call: TRBJ2-1
v_call: TRBV7-3
cdr3_aa: CASSLGGSGSWNEQFF

clone_size: -
cdr3_length: 16
j_call: TRBJ2-2
v_call: TRBV4-3
cdr3_aa: CASSQGLADNTGELFF

clone_size: -
cdr3_length: 16
j_call: TRBJ2-3
v_call: TRBV28
cdr3_aa: CASSPPTVYSTDTQYF

clone_size: once
cdr3_length: 16
j_call: TRBJ2-7
v_call: TRBV28
cdr3_aa: CASSGPLTSGGDEQYF

clone_size: -
cdr3_length: 12
j_call: TRBJ1-2
v_call: TRBV28
cdr3_aa: CASAGLGYGYTF

clone_size: -
cdr3_length: 13
j_call: TRBJ1-2
v_call: TRBV5-4
cdr3_aa: CASSLEQGHGYTF

clone_size: -
cdr3_length: 14
j_call: TRBJ2-1
v_call: TRBV5-1
cdr3_aa: CASSPGLARGEQFF

clone_size: -
cdr3_length: 18
j_call: TRBJ2-1
v_call: TRBV7-9
cdr3_aa: CASSRPALSGGTYNEQFF

clone_size: -
cdr3_length: 13
j_call: TRBJ1-2
v_call: TRBV14
cdr3_aa: CASREEGFYGYTF

clone_size: -
cdr3_length: 13
j_call: TRBJ2-2
v_call: TRBV5-1
cdr3_aa: CASGSGGPGELFF

clone_size: -
cdr3_length: 16
j_call: TRBJ1-5
v_call: TRBV7-8
cdr3_aa: CASSDRDRGFYQPQHF

clone_size: -
cdr3_length: 16
j_call: TRBJ1-5
v_call: TRBV4-3
cdr3_aa: CASSQDLGDGSQPQHF

clone_size: once
cdr3_length: 15
j_call: TRBJ2-5
v_call: TRBV6-5
cdr3_aa: CASSYSTQGGETQYF

clone_size: -
cdr3_length: 13
j_call: TRBJ2-2
v_call: TRBV28
cdr3_aa: CASNRLNTGELFF

clone_size: few
cdr3_length: 14
j_call: TRBJ1-5
v_call: TRBV30
cdr3_aa: CAWRGPGQGQPQHF

clone_size: -
cdr3_length: 13
j_call: TRBJ2-7
v_call: TRBV19
cdr3_aa: CASSGRGNYEQYF

clone_size: -
cdr3_length: 14
j_call: TRBJ2-7
v_call: TRBV2
cdr3_aa: CASIPRAATYEQYF

clone_size: few
cdr3_length: 14
j_call: TRBJ2-1
v_call: TRBV28
cdr3_aa: CASRTGLAGGEQFF

clone_size: -
cdr3_length: 14
j_call: TRBJ1-2
v_call: TRBV27
cdr3_aa: CASSKQGDNYGYTF

clone_size: -
cdr3_length: 13
j_call: TRBJ2-2
v_call: TRBV6-2/TRBV6-3
cdr3_aa: CASSLYLKLELFF

clone_size: -
cdr3_length: 13
j_call: TRBJ2-7
v_call: TRBV2
cdr3_aa: CASSTSGLSEQYF

clone_size: -
cdr3_length: 14
j_call: TRBJ2-3
v_call: TRBV3-1/TRBV3-2
cdr3_aa: CASSQAGFADTQYF

clone_size: -
cdr3_length: 14
j_call: TRBJ2-5
v_call: TRBV28
cdr3_aa: CASSLQGEQETQYF

clone_size: -
cdr3_length: 17
j_call: TRBJ1-5
v_call: TRBV28
cdr3_aa: CASSSQSGEPYHQPQHF

clone_size: few
cdr3_length: 13
j_call: TRBJ1-6
v_call: TRBV12-3/TRBV12-4
cdr3_aa: CASLGTDNSPLHF

clone_size: -
cdr3_length: 13
j_call: TRBJ2-3
v_call: TRBV28
cdr3_aa: CASSRASTDTQYF

clone_size: -
cdr3_length: 13
j_call: TRBJ2-1
v_call: TRBV11-3
cdr3_aa: CASSFREASEQFF

clone_size: once
cdr3_length: 13
j_call: TRBJ1-2
v_call: TRBV11-2
cdr3_aa: CASSQGITYGYTF

clone_size: -
cdr3_length: 14
j_call: TRBJ1-5
v_call: TRBV7-2
cdr3_aa: CASSSNAGNQPQHF